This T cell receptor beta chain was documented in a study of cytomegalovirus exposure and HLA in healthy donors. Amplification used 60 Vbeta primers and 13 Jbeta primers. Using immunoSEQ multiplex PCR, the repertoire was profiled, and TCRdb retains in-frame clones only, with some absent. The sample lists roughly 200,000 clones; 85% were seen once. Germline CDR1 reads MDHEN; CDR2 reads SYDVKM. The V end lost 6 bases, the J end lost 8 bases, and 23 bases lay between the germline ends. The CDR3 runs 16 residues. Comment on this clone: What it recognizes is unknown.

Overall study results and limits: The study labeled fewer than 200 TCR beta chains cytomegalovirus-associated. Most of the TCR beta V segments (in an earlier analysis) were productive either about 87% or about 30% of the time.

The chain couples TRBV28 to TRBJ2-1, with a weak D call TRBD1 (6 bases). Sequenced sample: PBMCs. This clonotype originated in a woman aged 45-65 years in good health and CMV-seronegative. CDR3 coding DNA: TGTGCCAGCAGCCCCTTGGGGGCCCCCCTCTTGGATGAGCAGTTCTTC. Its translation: CASSPLGAPLLDEQFF.